The 14 T cell receptor beta chains presented below share a single source sample, sequenced in a study of blood T cells in healthy people across ages. It was with a sample-barcoded 5' primer and a J-beta primer mix that a second PCR of about 6 to 12 cycles was run. TCRdb redid the calling of the 5' RACE reads with MiXCR, one entry per CDR3 protein. This table holds around 800,000 distinct CDR3 sequences, around 45% found once. What was sequenced was blood. The source is a man of 80 years or more in good health.

This chain links TRBV3-1 with TRBJ2-5; 8 positions agree with TRBD2. The CDR3 spans 14 residues. The ends lost 6 bases at V and 11 bases at J; junction bases unmatched: 14. Germline V gene sequence: CDR1 LGHDT, CDR2 YNNKEL (reference sequence). CDR3 sequence: CASRLLAEHNEQYF. CDR3 coding DNA: TGTGCCAGCAGACTACTAGCGGAGCACAATGAGCAGTACTTC.

In this sample, this clonotype turned up once. The chain has TRBV28 and TRBJ2-7; 9 positions agree with TRBD2. The end of the DNA fits TRBJ2-5 better, so the J call may be wrong. Germline V CDR1 and CDR2: MDHEN, SYDVKM. This CDR3 region has 16 residues. CDR3 DNA sequence: TGTGCCAGCAGTGAGCAAGGCGGGAGGGCCGGGGAGACCCAGTACTTC. It yields the protein CASSEQGGRAGETQYF.

J is TRBJ2-5 and V is TRBV20-1; possible D gene TRBD1, 5 bases. The CDR3 is 15 amino acids. Germline CDR1 is DFQATT and CDR2 is SNEGSKA (reference sequence). Trimming removed 5 bases from V and 1 base from J, with 17 bases in between. The CDR3 loop is CSAGQGWRIQETQYF. The CDR3 DNA follows: TGCAGTGCTGGGCAGGGTTGGCGGATCCAAGAGACCCAGTACTTC.

This clonotype came up a few times. The junction differs from germline at one of its ends, possibly a read error. This chain links TRBV7-9 with TRBJ1-5, with D unresolved. The CDR3 extends over 14 amino acids. CDR1 is SEHNR, CDR2 FQNEAQ, per germline (reference sequence). For the CDR3, the DNA is TGTGCCAGCAGCGTAGCCGACAGCAATCAGCCCCAGCATTTT. Protein product: CASSVADSNQPQHF.

The table lists this clonotype with a few counts. The rearrangement joins TRBV12-3 or TRBV12-4 to TRBJ2-1, with TRBD2 as a possible D gene (6 bases). CDR3 length: 15 amino acids. V was cut by 1 base and J by 9 bases, with 16 bases left in between. The chain's CDR3 is CASSLVAGRLSEQFF. CDR3 in DNA: TGTGCCAGCAGTTTAGTCGCGGGACGGCTCTCTGAGCAGTTCTTC.

The rearrangement links TRBV29-1 to TRBJ2-3; 12 nucleotides match TRBD2. Per germline, CDR1 SQVTM and CDR2 ANQGSEA. This CDR3 comprises 17 residues. J was trimmed by 0 bases and V by 1 base; bases with no gene match: 5. CDR3 DNA: TGCAGCGTTGAAGGTACTAGCGGGAGGCCTAGCACAGATACGCAGTATTTT. It specifies CSVEGTSGRPSTDTQYF.

This clonotype was seen more than once but under ten times. V gene TRBV5-1 combines with J gene TRBJ2-7; maybe TRBD1 (6 bases). The V and J ends lost 0 bases and 12 bases respectively, with 10 bases between them. Germline CDR1 and CDR2: SGHRS and YFSETQ. The CDR3 sequence is 11 residues long. The DNA of the CDR3 is TGCGCCAGCAGCTTGGACGGACAGTGGTACTTC. Protein product: CASSLDGQWYF.

CDR3 region: CASSDRGRGQETQYF. The CDR3 DNA sequence: TGTGCCAGCAGTGATCGGGGGAGGGGACAAGAGACCCAGTACTTC. The rearrangement joins TRBV25-1 to TRBJ2-5, with 7 bases lining up with TRBD2. Losses at the gene ends were 3 bases for V and 2 bases for J; bases not matched to a gene: 6. The CDR3 length is 15 residues. Germline-derived CDR1 and CDR2 are MGHDK and SYGVNS.

The rearrangement uses TRBV12-3 or TRBV12-4 and TRBJ2-2, with TRBD2 identical over 10 bases. The CDR3 consists of 17 residues. The ends lost 7 bases at V and 0 bases at J; junction bases unmatched: 8. Written as DNA, the CDR3 is TGTGCCAGCACCCGACTAGCGGGTGTCACGAACACCGGGGAGCTGTTTTTT. Translating gives CASTRLAGVTNTGELFF.

The J gene is TRBJ2-1, the V gene TRBV11-3; 7 positions agree with TRBD1. V dropped 5 bases and J dropped 3; count of bases not matched to a gene: 10. The CDR3 length is 16 residues. Germline-derived CDR1 and CDR2 are SGHNT and YENEEA. This chain's CDR3 is CASSLSGTAGYNEQFF. The CDR3 DNA is TGTGCCAGCAGCCTCTCAGGGACAGCAGGCTACAATGAGCAGTTCTTC.

The chain joins TRBV15 to TRBJ2-1; TRBD2 aligns across 11 bases. Germline V CDR1 and CDR2: LNHNV, YYDKDF (reference sequence). The junction had 7 bases not matched to a gene; V was cut back by 1 base and J by 8 bases. CDR3 size: 16 residues. This CDR3 is CATSRVTSGRTDEQFF. The CDR3, as DNA: TGTGCCACCAGCAGAGTCACTAGCGGGAGAACGGATGAGCAGTTCTTC.

This rearrangement joins TRBV29-1 to TRBJ2-7; no firm D call. This CDR3 has 12 amino acids. Germline V gives CDR1 SQVTM, CDR2 ANQGSEA. V was shortened by 4 bases and J by 0 bases, with 7 bases between the two germline ends. The CDR3 sequence is CSVGVSSYEQYF. The CDR3 coding sequence is TGCAGCGTTGGTGTGAGCTCCTACGAGCAGTACTTC.

V usage is TRBV7-2 and J usage is TRBJ2-6, with 8 bases aligning to TRBD1. Germline V gene sequence: CDR1 SGHTA, CDR2 FQGNSA. V lost 3 bases to trimming and J lost 4 bases; unmatched junction nucleotides: 11. The CDR3 contains 18 residues. The CDR3, as DNA: TGTGCCAGCAGCTTTGGGACAGGTGTCTCTGGCGGGGCCAACGTCCTGACTTTC. This encodes CASSFGTGVSGGANVLTF.

This clonotype occurred a few times. CDR3 DNA: TGTGCCACCAGTGAATACCGGGACAGGGCCTACGAGCAGTACTTC. Its translation: CATSEYRDRAYEQYF. The chain carries TRBV24-1 and TRBJ2-7; 9 bases are shared with TRBD1. J lost 2 bases, V lost 4 bases, and 5 bases had no gene match. The length of the CDR3 is 15 residues. The V gene's germline CDR1 is KGHDR and CDR2 SFDVKD.